The 18 T cell receptor beta chains below all came from one sample that was sequenced in a study of shared clonotypes between healthy human individuals. The method was immunoSEQ multiplex PCR; TCRdb's version includes in-frame clones alone and lacks a portion of them. Here the sample spans over a million clones, about 80% being singletons. Source material: memory CD4+ T cells sorted from blood. The subset is: CD45RA-negative fraction. The origin of the receptors is a man in his late teens or twenties in good health.

The chain uses TRBV30 and TRBJ2-2; 14 positions agree with TRBD2. This CDR3 is 16 amino acids long. After removal of 5 bases from V and 2 bases from J, the junction contained 4 bases not matched to a gene. Germline V gene data show CDR1 as GTSNPN and CDR2 as SVGIG (reference sequence). This CDR3 reads CAWSTSGRGNTGELFF. DNA of the CDR3: TGTGCCTGGTCGACTAGCGGGAGGGGTAACACCGGGGAGCTGTTTTTT.

This chain joins TRBV27 and TRBJ2-1, with 13 positions matching TRBD2. This CDR3 is 14 amino acids long. The V gene's germline CDR1 is MNHEY and CDR2 SMNVEV (reference sequence). V gave up 4 bases and J gave up 9 bases; unmatched junction bases: 3. The CDR3 DNA sequence: TGTGCCAGCAGTTGGACTAGCGGGAGTTCTGAGCAGTTCTTC. Translating gives CASSWTSGSSEQFF.

The chain links TRBV6-5 to TRBJ2-1; 12 positions match TRBD1. Germline V lookup: CDR1 MNHEY, CDR2 SVGAGI. The CDR3 contains 15 residues. J gave up 9 bases and V 4 bases, and 7 bases lay outside the gene matches. Here the CDR3 DNA reads TGTGCCAGCAGTTTGGGACAGGGGGCGCGCGGTGAGCAGTTCTTC. This codes for CASSLGQGARGEQFF.

The chain joins TRBV6-6 to TRBJ1-2; the match to TRBD1 covers 7 bases. J lost 1 base, V lost 0 bases, and 2 bases had no gene match. The CDR3 contains 15 residues. Germline V gives CDR1 MNHNY, CDR2 SVGAGI (reference sequence). The CDR3 reads CASSYSGQVNYGYTF. CDR3 nucleotides: TGTGCCAGCAGTTACTCCGGACAGGTTAACTATGGCTACACCTTC.

The chain combines TRBV7-9 with TRBJ2-1; D gene unclear. The CDR3 is 15 residues long. V shed 0 bases and J shed 2 bases, with 8 bases lying between them. Looked up from germline, CDR1 is SEHNR and CDR2 is FQNEAQ (reference sequence). CDR3 protein: CASSLASRTYNEQFF. The CDR3 nucleotides are TGTGCCAGCAGCTTAGCATCCAGAACCTACAATGAGCAGTTCTTC. Supplemented by reference TRBV7-9 and TRBJ2-1, the full variable domain reads DTGVSQNPRHKITKRGQNVTFRCDPISEHNRLYWYRQTLGQGPEFLTYFQNEAQLEKSRLLSDRFSAERPKGSFSTLEIQRTEQGDSAMYLCASSLASRTYNEQFFGPGTRLTVL.

With regard to this clone: The identical CDR3 is also encoded by other nucleotide sequences in the sample. The chain recombines TRBV5-1 with TRBJ2-3; no definite D call. Trimming took 0 bases from V and 2 from J, leaving 7 bases between them. There are 14 residues in the CDR3. From germline, CDR1 is SGHRS and CDR2 YFSETQ. This CDR3 is CASSLGRNTDTQYF. For the CDR3, the DNA is TGCGCCAGCAGCTTGGGGCGGAACACAGATACGCAGTATTTT.

V and J are TRBV6-1 and TRBJ2-3; 7 bases are a match to TRBD1. Germline loops: CDR1 MNHNS, CDR2 SASEGT. This CDR3 comprises 14 residues. V was clipped by 5 bases and J by 15 bases; unmatched bases: 17. This chain's CDR3 is CASSNAAPGQRLYF. The CDR3 region has the DNA TGTGCCAGCAGTAACGCAGCCCCGGGACAGCGCCTTTATTTT.

This clone was detected a few times. The chain joins TRBV30 to TRBJ1-1; TRBD1 might be the D (6 bases). V dropped 0 bases and J dropped 5 bases, with 16 bases sitting between them. CDR3 length equals 15 residues. Germline assignment: CDR1 GTSNPN and CDR2 SVGIG (reference sequence). The CDR3 DNA reads TGTGCCTGGAGTGTTTCGTCGGGGGGCAGAACTGAAGCTTTCTTT. It codes for CAWSVSSGGRTEAFF.

In this sample, this clone turned up many times. The V call is TRBV4-3, the J call TRBJ2-4; no definite D call. Germline-derived CDR1 and CDR2 are LGHNA and YSLEER. This CDR3 is built from 15 residues. The V gene lost 0 bases and the J gene lost 2 bases, with 8 bases spanning the gap. For the CDR3, the DNA is TGCGCCAGCAGCCAAGAACCCGGGCCCAAAAACATTCAGTACTTC. This gives the protein CASSQEPGPKNIQYF.

The chain recombines TRBV7-2 with TRBJ2-7, with a tentative D call TRBD1 (6 bases). Germline CDR1 reads SGHTA; CDR2 reads FQGNSA. The CDR3 has 14 residues. The V end lost 1 base, the J end lost 3 bases, and 10 bases lay between the germline ends. The CDR3 DNA reads TGTGCCAGCAGCTTAGTCGGGACAAACTACGAGCAGTACTTC. Amino acid sequence: CASSLVGTNYEQYF. Using reference TRBV7-2 and TRBJ2-7 for the parts outside the CDR3, the full variable domain is GAGVSQSPSNKVTEKGKDVELRCDPISGHTALYWYRQSLGQGLEFLIYFQGNSAPDKSGLPSDRFSAERTGGSVSTLTIQRTQQEDSAVYLCASSLVGTNYEQYFGPGTRLTVT.

The rearrangement uses TRBV2 and TRBJ1-2, with D tentatively TRBD1 (6 bases). This CDR3 contains 14 residues. From germline, CDR1 is SNHLY and CDR2 FYNNEI. Deletions cut 3 bases from V and 2 bases from J, with 10 bases between. Here the CDR3 DNA reads TGTGCCAGCAGTGACAGGGGAAGGAACTATGGCTACACCTTC. Its protein product is CASSDRGRNYGYTF.

This clone is a singleton in its sample. The chain combines TRBV25-1 with TRBJ2-7; 10 positions match TRBD1. The CDR3 has 14 amino acids. Trimming removed 2 bases from V and 5 bases from J; junction bases left unmatched: 3. From germline, CDR1 is MGHDK and CDR2 SYGVNS. CDR3: CASSEPGQGNEQYF. CDR3 coding DNA: TGTGCCAGCAGTGAACCGGGACAGGGGAACGAGCAGTACTTC.

Details on this clone: Additional DNA sequences in this sample encode the identical CDR3. The CDR3 sequence is CAISEGQGGNQPQHF. In DNA form, the CDR3 reads TGTGCCATCAGCGAGGGCCAGGGTGGGAATCAGCCCCAGCATTTT. The V and J genes are TRBV10-3 and TRBJ1-5; possible D gene TRBD1, 5 bases. CDR1 and CDR2 from the germline V gene are ENHRY and SYGVKD. The CDR3 runs 15 residues. V lost 6 bases to trimming and J lost 4 bases, with 16 bases between them.

V usage is TRBV10-3 and J usage is TRBJ1-3; unclear D gene. From germline, CDR1 is ENHRY and CDR2 SYGVKD. The CDR3 is 14 amino acids. The germline V and J ends were trimmed by 8 bases and 3 bases, with 14 bases remaining between them. This CDR3 reads CAISSPGGGNTIYF. The DNA of the CDR3 is TGTGCCATCTCTTCCCCTGGCGGTGGAAACACCATATATTTT.

The CDR3 DNA reads TGTGCCAGCAGCTCAAGGACTAGCGGGATCCTCGAGCAGTACTTC. It yields the protein CASSSRTSGILEQYF. The V and J genes are TRBV5-5 and TRBJ2-7, with 12 nucleotides matching TRBD2. The CDR3 extends over 15 amino acids. Looked up from germline, CDR1 is SGHKS and CDR2 is YYEKEE (reference sequence). The V segment lost 3 bases and the J segment 6 bases; nucleotides outside the gene matches: 7.

As concerns this clone: This sample also contains other DNA sequences that code for the same CDR3. CDR3 sequence: CASSLGSGNTIYF. CDR3 coding DNA: TGTGCCAGTAGTCTGGGCTCTGGAAACACCATATATTTT. V gene TRBV19 combines with J gene TRBJ1-3, with D unresolved. V was clipped by 5 bases and J by 0 bases, with 5 bases between them. There are 13 residues in the CDR3. The germline V gene has CDR1 LNHDA and CDR2 SQIVND (reference sequence).

This clone appeared many times. The rearrangement links TRBV7-9 to TRBJ1-1; unclear D gene. The CDR3 consists of 13 residues. V lost 5 bases, J lost 0 bases, and 7 bases lay in between. Germline V gene sequence: CDR1 SEHNR, CDR2 FQNEAQ (reference sequence). The CDR3 bases are TGTGCCAGCAGCATCGACATGAACACTGAAGCTTTCTTT. It is translated as CASSIDMNTEAFF.

The chain is built from TRBV28 and TRBJ1-6; unclear D gene. Trimming cost V 5 bases and J 5 bases, with 10 bases left between them. The CDR3 runs to 14 residues. Germline-derived CDR1 and CDR2 are MDHEN and SYDVKM. The CDR3 region has the DNA TGTGCCAGCAGTCCTTCCCAGAATAATTCACCCCTCCACTTT. Amino acids: CASSPSQNNSPLHF.